This TCR beta chain was observed in a study of cytomegalovirus exposure and HLA in healthy donors. Comment on this clone: The antigen is not known.

Findings of the study overall: There were a few CMV-associated chains whose specificity for CMV antigens was confirmed in vitro. Most CMV-associated TCR beta chains were later found to appear HLA-restricted.

The germline V gene encodes CDR1 SGHNT and CDR2 YENEEA. This CDR3 contains 16 residues. Trimming stripped 6 bases from V and 6 bases from J, with 21 bases between. Primers for the PCR totalled 60 Vbeta and 13 Jbeta. Assay: immunoSEQ multiplex PCR; the TCRdb copy retains only in-frame clones and omits some. The table includes 110,000 or so clones, 60% to 80% detected once. The chain combines TRBV11-3 with TRBJ2-1; possibly TRBD2 for D (6 bases). The specimen was PBMCs. This sequence originates from a woman in her thirties or forties in good health and CMV-seropositive. The CDR3 coding sequence is TGTGCCAGCAGTCAAGAAGGGGAGGTTGGACCCAATGAGCAGTTCTTC. Its translation is CASSQEGEVGPNEQFF.